This T cell receptor (beta chain) is drawn from a study of breast tumors, draining lymph nodes, adjacent tissues. Broader study findings: Compared with basal-like, luminal-like tumors shared significantly more repertoire with nontumor tissue.

Using its own MiXCR run on the multiplex PCR reads, TCRdb lists one record per CDR3 protein. The sample lists approximately 280,000 distinct CDR3 sequences, 30% to 35% occurring once. This clonotype was counted many times. As yet, its antigen is unknown. Axillary draining lymph nodes of breast cancer patients supplied the node samples. The sequenced material came from axillary lymph node tissue. The receptor was isolated from a female donor with breast cancer. Some clones in this sample may be carry-over from other donors' samples.

DNA of the CDR3: TGCGCCAGCAGCCCAGGACAGTTGTTGCGCAATGAGCAGTTCTTC. Protein sequence: CASSPGQLLRNEQFF. The chain uses TRBV5-1 and TRBJ2-1, with D perhaps TRBD1 (6 bases). The CDR3 has 15 amino acids. Trimming pared 4 bases from V and 6 bases from J, leaving 17 bases between. Germline values: CDR1 SGHRS, CDR2 YFSETQ.